This TCR beta chain originates from a study of T-cell reconstitution after alpha-beta-depleted transplantation in children. As concerns this clonotype: What it binds is not known.

Regarding the study as a whole: At the one-year point after transplant, T-cell counts and TCRbeta diversity were found to come mostly from T cells that had been newly produced. Some patients' high day-60 TCRbeta diversity was attributed to recipient cells surviving conditioning.

During its preparation, the TCRbeta library received unique molecular identifiers. TCRdb redid the calling of the PCR reads with MiXCR, one entry per CDR3 protein. The table lists just over 950,000 distinct CDR3 sequences, roughly 29% of them singletons. The CDR3 loop spans 14 amino acids. The V gene's germline CDR1 is SGDLS and CDR2 YYNGEE. Trimming removed 0 bases at V and 5 bases at J, with 9 bases between. This receptor was obtained from a boy in the first two years of life who had a stem cell transplant for SCID, so the T cells may come from the graft donor. The chain has TRBV9 and TRBJ2-1; tentatively, D is TRBD1 or TRBD2 (6 bases each). The input for sequencing was PBMCs, mostly from graft donor cells, taken 360 days after TCRalphabeta/CD19-depleted stem cell transplant. CDR3: CASSVDGGHNEQFF. As DNA, the CDR3 is TGTGCCAGCAGCGTAGACGGGGGCCACAATGAGCAGTTCTTC.